This TCR beta chain was identified during a study of a mutant IDH1 vaccine in newly diagnosed glioma. Study at large: Sex distribution of treated patients was about 62% male and roughly 40% female; mean age was around 40 years. The therapy given earlier, which was standard therapy, consisted of radiotherapy, temozolomide, or both, and most of the patients received both.

Stated time point: baseline, week 1 (first vaccination visit). Treatment reported: pre-vaccination baseline after standard-of-care therapy. Each donor presented with a new WHO grade 3 or 4 astrocytoma that tested IDH1-mutant and showed ATRX loss. The V end lost 1 base, the J end lost 8 bases, and 8 bases lay between the germline ends. The CDR3 consists of 12 residues. From germline, CDR1 is SGHTA and CDR2 FQGNSA. Concerning this clone itself: No antigen is known for it.

Study observations and caveats: Changes to the top peripheral T cell clonotypes appeared unrelated to pseudoprogression.

TCRdb's table, derived via immunoSEQ multiplex PCR, lists solely in-frame clones and lacks some. The table has roughly 21,000 clones, about 85% seen once. The chain recombines TRBV7-2 with TRBJ1-2; D is unclear. The sample here was PBMCs, taken from a glioma patient treated with radiotherapy, temozolomide or both. This clonotype was sampled from a man in his forties with glioma. CDR3 nucleotides: TGTGCCAGCAGCTTAGGATTCGGCGGCTACACCTTC. This gives the protein CASSLGFGGYTF.